This TCR beta chain is drawn from a study of blood T cell repertoires in COVID-19. The germline V gene encodes CDR1 SGHVS and CDR2 FNYEAQ. Trimming took 6 bases from V and 2 from J, leaving 17 bases between them. The CDR3 has 15 residues. Here immunoSEQ multiplex PCR was the method, and the copy in TCRdb shows in-frame clones only, minus some. The sample lists fewer than 350,000 clones; 85% were seen once. The sequenced sample was PBMCs or T cells enriched from blood (not recorded which). The TCR was taken from a woman aged 25 to 39 who had been exposed to COVID-19. This chain uses TRBV7-6 with TRBJ2-7; D uncertain. The CDR3 sequence: CASSPSETETYEQYF. DNA for the CDR3: TGTGCCAGCAGTCCTAGTGAAACGGAAACCTACGAGCAGTACTTC.